This entry lists 24 T cell receptor beta chains sequenced from one sample in a study of shared clonotypes between healthy human individuals. Clones were sequenced by immunoSEQ multiplex PCR, and TCRdb holds only the in-frame ones, with some missing. The sample comprises some 1.5 million clones, 95% to 99% of which are singletons, and about 0.42% rests with the top ten. Sequencing input: naive CD4+ T cells sorted from blood. Indicated subset: CD45RA+ positively selected. The receptors come from a man younger than 40 in good health.

This clone came up once. Other DNA sequences in this specimen translate into the identical CDR3. The chain recombines TRBV19 with TRBJ2-7; D remains unclear. The CDR3 sequence is 13 residues long. Germline values: CDR1 LNHDA, CDR2 SQIVND (reference sequence). Trimming pared 1 base from V and 2 bases from J, leaving 6 bases between. CDR3 nucleotide sequence: TGTGCCAGTAGTATAGGCCGGACCTACGAGCAGTACTTC. This encodes CASSIGRTYEQYF.

The chain joins TRBV19 to TRBJ2-7; a weak D match, TRBD2 (6 bases). V lost 3 bases and J 4 bases, leaving 10 bases between the germline ends. Germline CDR1 and CDR2: LNHDA and SQIVND (reference sequence). This CDR3 has 13 amino acids. The CDR3 DNA follows: TGTGCCAGTAGTATTGGGACTTCTTACGAGCAGTACTTC. Protein sequence: CASSIGTSYEQYF.

This chain links TRBV18 with TRBJ1-3, with no clear D. V shed 2 bases and J shed 0 bases, with 5 bases lying between them. The CDR3 runs 14 residues. Looked up from germline, CDR1 is KGHSH and CDR2 is LQKENI. The CDR3 DNA follows: TGTGCCAGCTCACCATCGGCCTCTGGAAACACCATATATTTT. The encoded protein is CASSPSASGNTIYF.

The chain carries TRBV6-6 and TRBJ2-3; D remains unclear. V was pared by 2 bases and J by 2 bases, with 8 bases between. Looked up from germline, CDR1 is MNHNY and CDR2 is SVGAGI (reference sequence). The CDR3 covers 14 residues. CDR3 DNA: TGTGCCAGCAGTTACCCCGACGCCACAGATACGCAGTATTTT. Translation gives CASSYPDATDTQYF.

The rearrangement uses TRBV7-7 and TRBJ2-1; TRBD1 matches 10 bases. The J segment lost 9 bases and the V segment lost 5 bases, leaving 7 bases of the junction unmatched. The CDR3 length is 14 residues. Germline values: CDR1 SSHAT, CDR2 FNYEAQ (reference sequence). CDR3 DNA: TGTGCCAGCAGCCCGGGGACAGGGGAGGTTGAGCAGTTCTTC. It translates to CASSPGTGEVEQFF. The entire variable domain, with the rest obtained from reference TRBV7-7 and TRBJ2-1, is as follows: GAGVSQSPRYKVTKRGQDVTLRCDPISSHATLYWYQQALGQGPEFLTYFNYEAQPDKSGLPSDRFSAERPEGSISTLTIQRTEQRDSAMYRCASSPGTGEVEQFFGPGTRLTVL.

The rearrangement uses TRBV5-1 and TRBJ2-7, with 11 bases identical to TRBD1. CDR1 and CDR2 (germline): SGHRS, YFSETQ. The trim removed 0 bases at V and 6 bases at J, leaving 5 bases unmatched. This CDR3 is 15 amino acids long. CDR3 sequence: CASSLDGQGAVEQYF. CDR3 DNA sequence: TGCGCCAGCAGCTTGGACGGACAGGGGGCGGTCGAGCAGTACTTC.

The rearrangement joins TRBV2 to TRBJ2-2, with no clear D. Per the germline V gene, CDR1 is SNHLY and CDR2 is FYNNEI. The CDR3 contains 13 residues. V was clipped by 4 bases and J by 5 bases, with 8 bases between them. The CDR3 loop reads CASSVSGTGELFF. The CDR3 nucleotides are TGTGCCAGCAGTGTATCGGGTACCGGGGAGCTGTTTTTT.

CDR3: CASSFRQGARQELFF. CDR3 sequence (DNA): TGTGCCAGCAGCTTCAGACAGGGGGCGCGGCAGGAACTGTTTTTT. This sequence joins TRBV11-2 and TRBJ1-4, with 10 positions matching TRBD1. The CDR3 is 15 amino acids. Per the germline V gene, CDR1 is SGHAT and CDR2 is FQNNGV. The junction had 10 bases not matched to a gene; V was cut back by 3 bases and J by 12 bases.

Of note for this clone: Other DNA sequences in the sample encode the same CDR3. CDR3 amino acids: CASSPGLAGANEQFF. CDR3 nucleotides: TGTGCCAGCTCACCGGGACTAGCGGGAGCAAATGAGCAGTTCTTC. The chain recombines TRBV18 with TRBJ2-1; TRBD2 aligns across 14 bases. This CDR3 comprises 15 residues. The ends lost 3 bases at V and 7 bases at J; junction bases unmatched: 2. Germline V CDR1 and CDR2: KGHSH, LQKENI. The variable domain in full, with the rest retrieved from reference TRBV18 and TRBJ2-1, is NAGVMQNPRHLVRRRGQEARLRCSPMKGHSHVYWYRQLPEEGLKFMVYLQKENIIDESGMPKERFSAEFPKEGPSILRIQQVVRGDSAAYFCASSPGLAGANEQFFGPGTRLTVL.

This sequence joins TRBV9 and TRBJ2-5, with D perhaps matching TRBD1 (6 bases). The ends were cut back, 3 bases at V and 3 bases at J, with 12 bases in the middle. The CDR3 extends over 14 amino acids. Germline V gene lookup returns CDR1 SGDLS and CDR2 YYNGEE. In DNA form, the CDR3 reads TGTGCCAGCAGCGCTTTACAGGGAAAAGAGACCCAGTACTTC. This sequence encodes CASSALQGKETQYF.

J is TRBJ2-7 and V is TRBV18, with 12 bases matching TRBD2. V lost 6 bases to trimming and J lost 6 bases; unmatched junction nucleotides: 15. CDR1 KGHSH and CDR2 LQKENI come from the germline V gene. This CDR3 has 17 amino acids. CDR3 coding DNA: TGTGCCAGCTCCGCCGGACTAGCGGGAATGGGGTTGGGCGAGCAGTACTTC. This gives the protein CASSAGLAGMGLGEQYF.

The rearrangement joins TRBV19 to TRBJ1-5; D uncertain. Germline V gene data show CDR1 as LNHDA and CDR2 as SQIVND (reference sequence). The CDR3 totals 16 residues. The V and J ends lost 3 bases and 3 bases respectively, with 15 bases between them. The CDR3 here is CASSMGPNRNNQPQHF. CDR3 in DNA: TGTGCCAGTAGTATGGGTCCTAACAGAAACAATCAGCCCCAGCATTTT.

This chain links TRBV10-3 with TRBJ2-3, with 8 bases lining up with TRBD2. The CDR3 has 14 amino acids. Losses at the gene ends were 6 bases for V and 3 bases for J; bases not matched to a gene: 5. CDR1 and CDR2 from the germline V gene are ENHRY and SYGVKD. CDR3 coding DNA: TGTGCCATCAGGGGCGGGAGGTTGACAGATACGCAGTATTTT. Translation gives CAIRGGRLTDTQYF.

This chain links TRBV6-1 with TRBJ1-5; perhaps TRBD1 as D (6 bases). The germline V gene has CDR1 MNHNS and CDR2 SASEGT. V lost 4 bases and J lost 2, with 9 bases in between. CDR3 length: 14 amino acids. DNA for the CDR3: TGTGCCAGCAGTGGGGACATCGGCAATCAGCCCCAGCATTTT. Translating gives CASSGDIGNQPQHF.

The J gene is TRBJ2-7, the V gene TRBV29-1; the D is unclear. Trimming removed 5 bases from V and 7 bases from J, with 21 bases in between. Germline V lookup: CDR1 SQVTM, CDR2 ANQGSEA. CDR3 length equals 14 residues. CDR3 in amino acids: CSVRSSWVDGEQYF. The DNA of the CDR3 is TGCAGCGTTAGATCGAGTTGGGTAGATGGGGAGCAGTACTTC.

This clone appeared once. V usage is TRBV28 and J usage is TRBJ2-1; 8 nucleotides match TRBD2. The V segment lost 8 bases and the J segment 6 bases; nucleotides outside the gene matches: 9. Germline CDR1 is MDHEN and CDR2 is SYDVKM. The CDR3 covers 14 residues. The CDR3 DNA sequence: TGTGCCAGCCGGGGAAGCGGGAGAGGCAATGAGCAGTTCTTC. Translation: CASRGSGRGNEQFF.

The CDR3 protein is CSARIIQTQYF. CDR3 sequence (DNA): TGCAGTGCTAGGATCATCCAGACCCAGTACTTC. The gene calls are TRBV20-1 and TRBJ2-5; D gene ambiguous. The V gene lost 3 bases and the J gene lost 6 bases, with 8 bases spanning the gap. The CDR3 contains 11 residues. The V gene's germline CDR1 is DFQATT and CDR2 SNEGSKA (reference sequence).

The chain couples TRBV11-1 to TRBJ2-1; D possibly corresponds to TRBD1 (7 bases). The V and J ends lost 3 bases and 4 bases respectively, with 19 bases between them. The CDR3 contains 17 residues. CDR1 and CDR2 (germline): SGHAT, FQDESV (reference sequence). The CDR3 region is CASSFLWTGGEYNEQFF. CDR3 bases: TGTGCCAGCAGCTTCCTCTGGACAGGAGGGGAGTACAATGAGCAGTTCTTC.

V usage is TRBV18 and J usage is TRBJ2-5, with 8 bases identical to TRBD1. V gave up 0 bases and J gave up 4 bases; unmatched junction bases: 4. The length of the CDR3 is 15 residues. Looked up from germline, CDR1 is KGHSH and CDR2 is LQKENI. This CDR3 reads CASSPPLGQGETQYF. The CDR3 nucleotides read TGTGCCAGCTCACCACCTCTAGGACAGGGAGAGACCCAGTACTTC.

V and J are TRBV11-3 and TRBJ2-1; 11 nucleotides line up with TRBD2. Trimming at V came to 2 bases and at J to 8 bases, leaving 11 bases not matched to a gene. The CDR3 length is 17 residues. Per germline, CDR1 SGHNT and CDR2 YENEEA. The CDR3 DNA sequence: TGTGCCAGCAGCTTAACCTCACTAGCGGGGGACTTTGATGAGCAGTTCTTC. It codes for CASSLTSLAGDFDEQFF. Full variable domain (missing parts from reference TRBV11-3 and TRBJ2-1): EAGVVQSPRYKIIEKKQPVAFWCNPISGHNTLYWYLQNLGQGPELLIRYENEEAVDDSQLPKDRFSAERLKGVDSTLKIQPAELGDSAVYLCASSLTSLAGDFDEQFFGPGTRLTVL.

The gene calls are TRBV5-6 and TRBJ1-1; 8 nucleotides align to TRBD1. The CDR3 totals 16 residues. The J segment lost 5 bases and the V segment lost 0 bases, leaving 9 bases of the junction unmatched. The germline V gene encodes CDR1 SGHDT and CDR2 YYEEEE. In DNA form, the CDR3 reads TGTGCCAGCAGCTTGGTACCCGCAGGGGGCACGACTGAAGCTTTCTTT. This sequence encodes CASSLVPAGGTTEAFF.

V is TRBV11-2 and J is TRBJ1-3, with TRBD1 matching over 7 bases. Unmatched junction bases numbered 2, after V lost 0 bases and J lost 3 bases. This CDR3 has 15 amino acids. In germline, CDR1 is SGHAT, CDR2 FQNNGV. The CDR3 nucleotides read TGTGCCAGCAGCTTAGAAGGGGGCGATGGAAACACCATATATTTT. Translating it yields CASSLEGGDGNTIYF.

V usage is TRBV7-2 and J usage is TRBJ2-1, with D maybe TRBD1 (6 bases). The CDR3 contains 16 residues. CDR1 and CDR2 from the germline V gene are SGHTA and FQGNSA. The V end was cut by 5 bases, the J end by 7 bases, with 21 bases between. CDR3 bases: TGTGCCAGCAGCCGCCCCGGGGCTCCACAGGGTAATGAGCAGTTCTTC. Amino acids: CASSRPGAPQGNEQFF.

The chain couples TRBV7-8 to TRBJ2-1, with D possibly TRBD1 on 6 matching bases. V lost 4 bases to trimming and J lost 4 bases, with 14 bases between them. The CDR3 is made up of 15 amino acids. Germline CDR1 reads SGHVS; CDR2 reads FQNEAQ. The CDR3 region is CASSSRDNRYNEQFF. The CDR3 DNA is TGTGCCAGCAGCTCCCGGGACAATCGTTACAATGAGCAGTTCTTC.